This TCR beta chain emerged from a study of Ad26.COV2.S vaccination and SARS-CoV-2 variants. On this clone itself: Its antigen is as yet unknown.

CDR1 is SNHLY and CDR2 is FYNNEI in the germline V gene. Between the trimmed V and J ends, which lost 5 bases and 0 bases, there was a span of 7 bases. The CDR3 extends over 13 amino acids. Whole-study findings and limits: Breadth of non-spike TCRs did not differ between vaccinees and placebo recipients.

The sample's treatment: roughly 20 received Ad26.COV2.S at low or high dose, single or two shots; 5 received placebo; per-sample allocation not given. At day 63 after the first vaccine or placebo injection, samples were drawn. Sequencing used immunoSEQ multiplex PCR; TCRdb keeps in-frame clones, though not all of them. The data contain more than 350,000 clones, 80% to 95% of them singletons. The gene calls are TRBV2 and TRBJ1-1; D gene ambiguous. The sequence was obtained from a person between 18 and 59 years old who received the Ad26.COV2.S COVID-19 vaccine or a placebo. The source was peripheral blood, collected in a trial of Ad26.COV2.S vaccine versus placebo. The CDR3 sequence: CASSTTLNTEAFF. The CDR3 DNA follows: TGTGCCAGCAGTACGACACTGAACACTGAAGCTTTCTTT.